Presented here are 15 T cell receptor beta chains from one specimen sequenced in a study of shared clonotypes between healthy human individuals. The repertoire was sequenced with immunoSEQ multiplex PCR; TCRdb's copy has only in-frame clones and lacks some. The table lists roughly 2,500,000 clones, 93% of them singletons. The specimen was naive CD4+ T cells from PBMCs. Subset specified: CD45RA+ positively selected. The receptors derive from a man aged 18 to 35 in good health. Some clones in this sample may be carry-over from other donors' samples.

The chain employs TRBV27 and TRBJ1-5; no reliable D call. V was clipped by 7 bases and J by 7 bases, with 14 bases between them. Looked up from germline, CDR1 is MNHEY and CDR2 is SMNVEV (reference sequence). The CDR3 extends over 13 amino acids. CDR3 sequence (DNA): TGTGCCAGCACCATGCTTTCTGGGCAGCCCCAGCATTTT. Amino acids: CASTMLSGQPQHF.

This clone was counted a single time. The chain is built from TRBV18 and TRBJ1-3; D gene ambiguous. The V and J ends lost 4 bases and 0 bases respectively, with 13 bases between them. The CDR3 length is 16 residues. CDR1 and CDR2 (germline): KGHSH, LQKENI. CDR3 in amino acids: CASSQGIVRSGNTIYF. The DNA for the CDR3 is TGTGCCAGCTCACAAGGGATAGTCCGCTCTGGAAACACCATATATTTT.

V gene TRBV7-8 combines with J gene TRBJ1-2; the D is unclear. Germline V gives CDR1 SGHVS, CDR2 FQNEAQ. The germline V and J ends were trimmed by 2 bases and 6 bases, with 13 bases remaining between them. This CDR3 region has 14 residues. CDR3 in DNA: TGTGCCAGCAGCTTAAAAAGTCCAGAGGATGGCTACACCTTC. Translating gives CASSLKSPEDGYTF.

The sample holds a few counts of this clone. The CDR3 sequence: CASSLGGGRNQPQHF. The CDR3 DNA follows: TGTGCCAGCAGCCTAGGAGGGGGACGGAATCAGCCCCAGCATTTT. The chain carries TRBV11-2 and TRBJ1-5; D is possibly TRBD1 (6 bases). Between the trimmed V and J ends, which lost 5 bases and 4 bases, there was a span of 15 bases. Germline V gene sequence: CDR1 SGHAT, CDR2 FQNNGV. The CDR3 length is 15 residues.

V is TRBV11-2 and J is TRBJ2-1; no firm D call. The CDR3 sequence is 15 residues long. CDR1 and CDR2 (germline): SGHAT, FQNNGV. The V end lost 0 bases, the J end lost 3 bases, and 9 bases lay between the germline ends. The CDR3 here is CASSLERLSYNEQFF. The CDR3 DNA reads TGTGCCAGCAGCTTAGAGCGACTCAGCTACAATGAGCAGTTCTTC. The full variable domain, rest sourced from reference TRBV11-2 and TRBJ2-1, is EAGVAQSPRYKIIEKRQSVAFWCNPISGHATLYWYQQILGQGPKLLIQFQNNGVVDDSQLPKDRFSAERLKGVDSTLKIQPAKLEDSAVYLCASSLERLSYNEQFFGPGTRLTVL.

This rearrangement joins TRBV11-3 to TRBJ1-5; the match to TRBD1 covers 12 bases. The length of the CDR3 is 18 residues. Trimming took 0 bases from V and 3 from J; bases not matched to a gene: 6. Per the germline V gene, CDR1 is SGHNT and CDR2 is YENEEA. The DNA for the CDR3 is TGTGCCAGCAGCTTAGATCCGGGGACAGGGGGCGACAATCAGCCCCAGCATTTT. It specifies CASSLDPGTGGDNQPQHF.

The chain is built from TRBV5-1 and TRBJ2-1, with 8 bases that match TRBD2. The CDR3 totals 15 residues. Germline V gene lookup returns CDR1 SGHRS and CDR2 YFSETQ. The ends lost 1 base at V and 3 bases at J; junction bases unmatched: 3. The CDR3 is CASSLRTSYYNEQFF. CDR3 nucleotide sequence: TGCGCCAGCAGCTTGAGGACTAGCTACTACAATGAGCAGTTCTTC.

V is TRBV19 and J is TRBJ2-2; 11 positions agree with TRBD1. Germline assignment: CDR1 LNHDA and CDR2 SQIVND (reference sequence). The CDR3 spans 16 residues. The V gene end was trimmed by 2 bases and the J gene end by 8 bases; junction bases not matched to a gene: 7. The CDR3 sequence is CASSIPRTGGTGELFF. In nucleotides, the CDR3 is TGTGCCAGTAGTATACCCCGGACAGGGGGCACGGGGGAGCTGTTTTTT.

The chain has TRBV28 and TRBJ2-7; TRBD2 agrees at 13 bases. Germline V gene sequence: CDR1 MDHEN, CDR2 SYDVKM. Trimming cost V 2 bases and J 11 bases; bases outside gene matches: 18. The CDR3 length is 18 residues. This chain's CDR3 is CASSLPGLAGTMVRRKYF. The CDR3 nucleotides are TGTGCCAGCAGTTTACCGGGACTAGCGGGAACCATGGTACGGCGGAAGTACTTC.

The chain is built from TRBV6-6 and TRBJ2-5; unclear D gene. This CDR3 comprises 14 residues. V was trimmed by 5 bases and J by 9 bases, leaving 19 bases between them. CDR1 and CDR2 from the germline V gene are MNHNY and SVGAGI (reference sequence). CDR3 residues: CASSQTGPRVAQYF. Here the CDR3 DNA reads TGTGCCAGCAGTCAAACCGGCCCAAGGGTGGCCCAGTACTTC.

This clone was counted only a few times. The chain is built from TRBV27 and TRBJ2-7; D tentatively fits TRBD1 or TRBD2 (5 bases each). This CDR3 is built from 13 residues. CDR1 is MNHEY, CDR2 SMNVEV, per germline (reference sequence). V shed 6 bases and J shed 3 bases, with 12 bases lying between them. CDR3 coding DNA: TGTGCCAGCAGCGTGGGGACGTACTACGAGCAGTACTTC. Its protein is CASSVGTYYEQYF.

This chain connects TRBV5-6 to TRBJ2-3, with 10 bases matching TRBD1. The ends lost 1 base at V and 0 bases at J; junction bases unmatched: 2. Germline-derived CDR1 and CDR2 are SGHDT and YYEEEE. CDR3 length equals 16 residues. The CDR3 nucleotides are TGTGCCAGCAGCTTGTGGGGACAGGGGAGCACAGATACGCAGTATTTT. Encoded protein: CASSLWGQGSTDTQYF.

This sequence joins TRBV7-9 and TRBJ2-1; 10 positions match TRBD2. Germline-derived CDR1 and CDR2 are SEHNR and FQNEAQ (reference sequence). V lost 5 bases and J lost 6; bases outside the gene matches: 10. This CDR3 spans 16 amino acids. This CDR3 reads CASSPTLAGVGNEQFF. The CDR3 bases are TGTGCCAGCAGCCCTACCCTAGCGGGAGTCGGCAATGAGCAGTTCTTC.

The gene calls are TRBV28 and TRBJ2-7; 8 bases match TRBD1. The J segment lost 3 bases and the V segment lost 4 bases, leaving 11 bases of the junction unmatched. From germline, CDR1 is MDHEN and CDR2 SYDVKM. CDR3 size: 16 residues. The CDR3, as DNA: TGTGCCAGCAGTTCCCAGGACTACAGGGGGTACTACGAGCAGTACTTC. Amino acids: CASSSQDYRGYYEQYF. Looking up the rest from reference TRBV28 and TRBJ2-7 gives the full variable domain: DVKVTQSSRYLVKRTGEKVFLECVQDMDHENMFWYRQDPGLGLRLIYFSYDVKMKEKGDIPEGYSVSREKKERFSLILESASTNQTSMYLCASSSQDYRGYYEQYFGPGTRLTVT.

This chain connects TRBV28 to TRBJ1-2; 9 positions agree with TRBD1. Germline CDR1 and CDR2: MDHEN and SYDVKM. The length of the CDR3 is 15 residues. V was clipped by 5 bases and J by 8 bases; unmatched bases: 12. The CDR3 region is CASSLERTGVGGYTF. The CDR3 DNA reads as TGTGCCAGCAGTCTAGAACGGACAGGGGTAGGGGGCTACACCTTC.